This T cell receptor (beta chain) was recovered during a study of cytomegalovirus exposure and HLA in healthy donors (dated by TCRdb to about 2017). With regard to the full study: According to an earlier analysis of 587 of the donors, some 180 million T cells yielded some 110 million unique TCR beta sequences and less than 300 Gb of sequence data. All discovery cohort repertoires had been generated using a single sequencing platform. Across roughly 420 genotyped donors of the cohort, an average of about 250,000 unique TCR beta nucleotide sequences per donor were sequenced, and 15% to 20% of those sequences were non-productive. An earlier analysis of 587 of the donors applied high-throughput TCR beta sequencing to assess whether each TCR beta V gene segment acted as functional or pseudogenic. The study profiled the T cell repertoires of hundreds of subjects by immunosequencing and related them to cytomegalovirus serostatus. An early release that covered about 600 HLA-typed donors contained approximately 290 gigabases of sequencing data and 70 million to 100 million unique TCR sequences. In a later analysis, previously published TCR beta repertoires from hundreds of donors were re-analyzed and high-resolution HLA genotyping was added so that TCR occurrence patterns could be studied. Alongside the repertoire data, information on donor age, sex, ethnicity and CMV serostatus was compiled. Among the roughly 410 genotyped donors, around 81% belonged to the genetic ancestry cluster associated with self-reported Caucasian donors. In the later analysis, no new phenotypic data were used to find candidate immune exposures; instead, reliance was placed on TCR beta sequences and their occurrence across donors. The number of donors typed differed by locus, with about 629-640 for A, B, C, DRB1 and DQB1, roughly 520 for DQA1, 606 for DPA1, and over 400 for DPB1. A separate validation cohort of about 110 different subjects was used in addition to the roughly 670-subject first cohort. A handful of DR-DQ haplotypes were handled as single units for association and clustering because linkage in the cohort was strong. The study combined high-throughput TCR immunosequencing, statistical association of individual TCRs with disease status, and machine learning to predict cytomegalovirus infection status. Both class I and class II loci were covered by HLA typing, at four-digit resolution. A later genetic analysis used genome-wide SNP genotypes for 398 of the 666 donors, treating that subset as a discovery cohort. The aim of the study was to test whether cataloging public T cell receptors could identify signatures of past pathogen exposure. Paper-wide results and their limitations: A later genetic analysis reported fewer N-insertions in productive TCRs among donors in an Asian-associated ancestry cluster than the approximately 670-donor mean. Specific HLA alleles were associated with around 18,000 TCR beta sequences at a false discovery rate of 0.05 in a later analysis. The cohort was sequenced for TCR beta chains only, and without alpha or paired-chain data the features that could be detected were limited. In vitro tests confirmed that a few of the cytomegalovirus-associated TCR beta chains recognize cytomegalovirus antigens. Some IMGT-functional V segments, including TRBV6-2 and TRBV6-3, could not be distinguished by the 87-base-pair reads and were therefore excluded. In an earlier analysis of more than 450 of the donors, most TCR beta V segments were observed in productive rearrangements about 90% or about 30% of the time, broadly matching IMGT annotations. Most TCR sequences were observed very rarely across donors, whereas some public TCRs were present in many individuals. A later analysis found that most CMV-associated TCR beta chains appeared HLA-restricted, with HLA associations seemingly driven largely by CMV exposure. For the cohort, immune exposure information was limited to CMV serostatus. Linkage disequilibrium might explain the correlated functional status among segregating V segments, but an unknown experimental factor could not be ruled out. A later analysis found that HLA-associated TCR beta chains were more clonally expanded and had lower generation probabilities than equally common non-associated chains. In a later analysis, TCR association rates were found to vary across HLA loci, with the most associated TCRs seen for DRB1 alleles and the fewest for HLA-C alleles. The authors suggested that the approach could potentially be generalized to other disease states and immunological phenotypes. Sequencing depth was assumed to be roughly uniform across donors in the presence/absence analyses, though that assumption may not hold. When HLA alleles, especially DR and DQ, strongly co-occurred, TCR associations were difficult to assign to individual alleles. Because HLA typing was missing for some donors at each locus, association tests included only the typed subset. A later genetic analysis associated a missense DCLRE1C variant with V-gene and J-gene trimming of TCR beta chains, and an independent cohort replicated the association. A total of fewer than 200 TCR beta chains were listed by the study as associated with cytomegalovirus. The classifier was reported to diagnose cytomegalovirus status with high specificity and sensitivity in both the original and validation cohorts. Because counts were too low, roughly 16 rarely observed V segments, including chromosome 9 orphons, were left out of the earlier analysis of over 550 of the donors. A group of highly shared sequence variants was considered likely to be a technical artifact of the sequencing pipeline. A later analysis reported that several top co-occurrence clusters appeared linked to parvovirus B19, influenza, CMV and Epstein-Barr virus. A further reported finding was that TCR beta sequences accurately predicted the HLA-A and HLA-B alleles for most subjects in the first cohort.

Comments on this clone: No cognate antigen has been identified for it. Base qualities were left out, and no much larger clone turns up one base away.

V and J are trimmed by 5 bases and 5 bases, and the gene matches miss 12 bases of the junction. CDR3 length: 17 amino acids, cysteine to phenylalanine. The entry retains the CDR3 DNA only, 51 bases that are in frame from base 1. The germline V gene sets CDR1 to MDHEN and CDR2 to SYDVKM. Library method: the immunoSEQ multiplex PCR assay. For the multiplex PCR, a mixture combining 60 forward primers for TCR Vbeta segments and 13 reverse primers for TCR Jbeta segments was used. A multiplex PCR assay on genomic DNA amplified the CDR3 region of rearranged TCR beta genes. The Illumina HiSeq System was used to sequence the amplified TCR beta libraries as 87-base-pair reads. Turning to the authors' computational methods: Across the roughly 600 repertoires, a later analysis counted 80 million or so unique TCR beta chains, roughly 11 million of which were shared by at least two donors. Raw reads were error-corrected and collapsed into unique sequences by a nearest-neighbor algorithm in which closely related sequences were merged to remove PCR and sequencing errors. Alignment of CDR3 sequences to IMGT reference sequences was used to assign V, D and J gene segments. For a sequence to be retained, a match of at least six nucleotides was required to both a V gene segment and a J gene segment. A rearrangement counted as productive if the CDR3 had no stop codons and remained in frame with V and J, and every other rearrangement counted as non-productive. CDR3 was defined according to IMGT convention as the region running from the second conserved V-encoded cysteine to the conserved J-encoded phenylalanine. The earlier analysis of more than 450 of the donors excluded sequences that lacked an unambiguous match to a single V gene segment. In an earlier analysis of approximately 590 of the donors, a V segment was called functional when productive rearrangements were above 56.7%, and segregating when the standard deviation between donors exceeded 5%. To diagnose cytomegalovirus status from the catalog of TCR beta chain sequences, a statistical classification framework was built. In a later analysis, TCR nucleotide sequences were compared against IMGT/GENE-DB human TR gene sequences so that V and J genes could be assigned. A later analysis assigned CDR3 sequences and most-parsimonious VDJ recombination scenarios with the TCRdist pipeline. A later analysis defined each TCR beta chain by its CDR3 amino acid sequence plus V-gene family, and excluded reads lacking a unique V-gene family. To address suspected cross-contamination and a sequencing artifact, a later analysis removed some 620 highly shared, low-generation-probability nucleotide sequences. A later analysis calculated a clonal expansion index for each public chain from normalized within-repertoire ranks of inferred template counts. In a later analysis, generation probabilities were computed using a VDJ recombination model fitted to out-of-frame rearrangements, and the results were checked against IGoR. In a later analysis, hypergeometric tests were used to score TCR-TCR, TCR-HLA and TCR-CMV co-occurrence, with a repertoire-size bias correction applied to TCR pairs. A later analysis estimated false discovery rates by permuting HLA or CMV assignments 20 times. In a later analysis, co-occurring TCRs were grouped with DBSCAN, and TCRdist sequence similarity was added when clustering was performed within HLA-allele-positive subsets. Co-occurrence clustering excluded repertoires with fewer than 30,000 or more than 120,000 public chains, plus five with anomalous nucleotide sharing. In TCRdb, the immuneACCESS table is reduced to in-frame sequences with V and J assigned. These tables do not hold every clone; where another copy was compared, an unresolved V gene accounts for under half, and the others remain unexplained. V, J and clone size are those of that table, while D and trimming were read from the DNA. The sample table holds 130,000 to 150,000 clones, of which about three quarters were seen once. Approximately 1.2% of the sample goes to the ten largest clones.

The cohort comprised 710 or so healthy bone marrow donors. At the time of sampling, every cohort member was nominally healthy, though immune exposures that went unrecorded were likely present. The donor was CMV seropositive and was included in the group of 300 or so seropositive cohort members. Each donor provided a peripheral blood sample, and peripheral blood mononuclear cells were used for TCR beta sequencing. The Qiagen DNeasy Blood Extraction Kit was used to extract genomic DNA from the blood cell samples. This clonotype was sampled from a male donor in good health and CMV-seropositive. The V and J genes are TRBV28 and TRBJ2-5; 12 of the junction bases match TRBD2. Sequencing input: PBMCs. The CDR3 in this case is CASSELWASGRGETQYF. DNA sequence: TGTGCCAGCAGTGAGCTGTGGGCTAGCGGGAGGGGGGAGACCCAGTACTTC.